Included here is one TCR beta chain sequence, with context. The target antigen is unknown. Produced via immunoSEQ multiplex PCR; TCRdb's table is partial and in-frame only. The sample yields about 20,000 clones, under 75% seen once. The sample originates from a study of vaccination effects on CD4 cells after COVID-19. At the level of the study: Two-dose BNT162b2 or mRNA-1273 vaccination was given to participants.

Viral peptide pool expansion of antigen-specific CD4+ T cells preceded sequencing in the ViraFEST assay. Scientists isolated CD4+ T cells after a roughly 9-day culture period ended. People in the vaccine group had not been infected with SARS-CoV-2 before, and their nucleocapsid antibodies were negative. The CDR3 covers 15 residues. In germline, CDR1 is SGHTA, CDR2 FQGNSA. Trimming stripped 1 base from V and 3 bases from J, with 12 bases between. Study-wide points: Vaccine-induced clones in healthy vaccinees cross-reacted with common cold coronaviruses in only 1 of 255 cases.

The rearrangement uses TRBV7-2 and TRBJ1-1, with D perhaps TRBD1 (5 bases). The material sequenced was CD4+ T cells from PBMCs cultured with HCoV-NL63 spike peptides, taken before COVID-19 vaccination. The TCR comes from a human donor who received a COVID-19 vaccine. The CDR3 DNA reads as TGTGCCAGCAGCTTAGGCTTCTGGGGGGACACTGAAGCTTTCTTT. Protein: CASSLGFWGDTEAFF. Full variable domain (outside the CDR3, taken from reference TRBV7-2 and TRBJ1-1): GAGVSQSPSNKVTEKGKDVELRCDPISGHTALYWYRQSLGQGLEFLIYFQGNSAPDKSGLPSDRFSAERTGGSVSTLTIQRTQQEDSAVYLCASSLGFWGDTEAFFGQGTRLTVV.